This T cell receptor beta chain is from a study of monozygotic twins with cystic fibrosis. Regarding the study as a whole: The repertoire was suggested to be naive-dominated, clonality median roughly 0.0091. J usage was most co-twin-similar in 8 of 16 pairs, V in 13.

About this clone itself: As yet, its antigen is unknown.

The protocol was immunoSEQ multiplex PCR, while the TCRdb copy is restricted to in-frame clones and leaves out a portion. The table has tens of thousands of clones, 84% seen once. Germline assignment: CDR1 MNHNY and CDR2 SVGAGI (reference sequence). The CDR3 runs to 13 residues. V was pared by 5 bases and J by 4 bases, with 8 bases between. The chain uses TRBV6-6 and TRBJ1-4; TRBD1 is a possible D gene (6 bases). This receptor was taken from a girl aged 2-15 years with cystic fibrosis. The sample consisted of blood. CDR3 residues: CASSPQGNEKLFF. The CDR3 DNA follows: TGTGCCAGCAGTCCACAGGGTAATGAAAAACTGTTTTTT.